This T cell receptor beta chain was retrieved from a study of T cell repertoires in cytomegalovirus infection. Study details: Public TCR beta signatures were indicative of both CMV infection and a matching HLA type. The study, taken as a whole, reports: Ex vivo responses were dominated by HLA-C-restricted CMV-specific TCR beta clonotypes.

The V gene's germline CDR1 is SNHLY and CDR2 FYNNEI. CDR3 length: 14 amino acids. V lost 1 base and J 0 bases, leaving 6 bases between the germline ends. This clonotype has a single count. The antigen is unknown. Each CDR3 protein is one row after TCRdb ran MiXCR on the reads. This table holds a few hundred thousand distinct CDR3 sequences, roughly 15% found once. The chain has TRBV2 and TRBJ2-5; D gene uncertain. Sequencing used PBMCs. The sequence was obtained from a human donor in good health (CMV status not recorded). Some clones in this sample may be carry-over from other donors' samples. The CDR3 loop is CASSEGPYQETQYF. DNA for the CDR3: TGTGCCAGCAGTGAAGGCCCGTACCAAGAGACCCAGTACTTC.